Sequencing of this T cell receptor (beta chain) was carried out in a study of Graves' ophthalmopathy and Graves' hyperthyroidism. From RNA, the CDR3 regions of TCR beta chains were amplified and sequenced. Second-round multiplex PCR came after first-round RT-PCR with HTBI primers. In TCRdb, the multiplex PCR reads were re-called with MiXCR into one record per CDR3 protein. The sample has about 740,000 distinct CDR3 sequences, 40% seen once. This clonotype turned up a few times. Sequencing input: peripheral blood. This receptor was taken from an adult man with Graves' ophthalmopathy.

In nucleotides, the CDR3 is TGTGCCAGCAGTGCGGGACAGGACTTGAACACTGAAGCTTTCTTT. The encoded protein is CASSAGQDLNTEAFF. The rearrangement joins TRBV2 to TRBJ1-1; TRBD1 matches 8 bases. The length of the CDR3 is 15 residues. Germline V gives CDR1 SNHLY, CDR2 FYNNEI. V shed 4 bases, J shed 0 bases, and the junction held 4 bases outside the gene matches.